This TCR beta chain derives from a study of blood T cell repertoires in COVID-19. In the study overall: COVID-19 samples from acute and convalescent phases originated in the United States, Italy and Spain. PBMCs, B-cell-depleted T cells, or T cells provided the cDNA or gDNA that made up the material.

Data came from immunoSEQ multiplex PCR; TCRdb stores just in-frame clones and leaves some out. The profile shows more than 80,000 clones, around 90% of them singletons. The sample taken for sequencing was peripheral blood. This clonotype was obtained from a man aged 18-30 years with COVID-19, enrolled during active disease.

The DNA of the CDR3 is TGTGCCAGCAGCTTATCCGGGACAGAGAACTATGGCTACACCTTC. It translates to CASSLSGTENYGYTF. The chain combines TRBV5-8 with TRBJ1-2; 7 positions agree with TRBD1. CDR3 length: 15 amino acids. The V gene's germline CDR1 is SGHTS and CDR2 YDEGEE. The trim removed 2 bases at V and 2 bases at J, leaving 6 bases unmatched. The full variable domain, in which reference TRBV5-8 and TRBJ1-2 provide the parts outside the CDR3, is EAGVTQSPTHLIKTRGQQATLRCSPISGHTSVYWYQQALGLGLQFLLWYDEGEERNRGNFPPRFSGRQFPNYSSELNVNALELEDSALYLCASSLSGTENYGYTFGSGTRLTVV.